Only a few counts were recorded for the clone carrying this T cell receptor beta chain. Its target is unknown. The sample holds other DNA sequences that translate to the same CDR3. This sample was taken from a study of Ad26.COV2.S vaccination and SARS-CoV-2 variants. Study overall: Intramuscular Ad26.COV2.S at 5x10^10 or 1x10^11 viral particles. Whole-study findings and limits: Placebo recipients showed lower spike-specific TCR breadth than vaccinees.

TCRdb's table, derived via immunoSEQ multiplex PCR, lists solely in-frame clones and lacks some. Of 300,000 to 450,000 clones listed, 70% to 90% are singletons. Trimming removed 5 bases at V and 6 bases at J, with 5 bases between. The CDR3 spans 11 residues. Per the germline V gene, CDR1 is SGHTA and CDR2 is FQGNSA. Treatment denoted: 15 to 20 received Ad26.COV2.S at low or high dose, single or two shots; a few received placebo; per-sample allocation not given. Sampling happened 63 days after the first vaccine or placebo injection. This chain uses TRBV7-2 with TRBJ2-1; the D is unclear. The sample was peripheral blood, taken in a trial of Ad26.COV2.S vaccine versus placebo. The source is a person aged 18-60 years who received the Ad26.COV2.S COVID-19 vaccine or a placebo. The CDR3 sequence is CASSPRNEQFF. The CDR3 DNA follows: TGTGCCAGCAGCCCGCGCAATGAGCAGTTCTTC.